These 12 T cell receptor beta chains were all obtained from the same sample, sequenced in a study of beta chain features in type 1 diabetes. Sequencing targeted expressed TCRB transcripts, as all isolated RNA had been reverse transcribed. Clones were sequenced by immunoSEQ multiplex PCR, and TCRdb holds only the in-frame ones, with some missing. The data show 450,000 to 550,000 clones, about 30% seen once. Sequencing was done on a sample of naive CD4+ T cells from blood. The receptor source for this set is a man aged 18 to 30 in good health.

The chain uses TRBV9 and TRBJ2-7; D assignment may be TRBD1 or TRBD2 (6 bases each). The CDR3 consists of 14 residues. Germline CDR1 is SGDLS and CDR2 is YYNGEE. Trimming took 3 bases from V and 4 from J, leaving 14 bases between them. In nucleotides, the CDR3 is TGTGCCAGCAGCGCCGAAGGGGGGCGGTACGAGCAGTACTTC. Its protein is CASSAEGGRYEQYF.

This clone has more than one count but fewer than ten. V is TRBV30 and J is TRBJ2-3, with D possibly matching TRBD2 (6 bases). Trimming removed 4 bases at V and 11 bases at J, with 19 bases between. Germline assignment: CDR1 GTSNPN and CDR2 SVGIG (reference sequence). The CDR3 runs 13 residues. The CDR3 region is CAWIGRERARQYF. In DNA form, the CDR3 reads TGTGCCTGGATCGGGCGGGAACGGGCTAGGCAGTATTTT.

The rearrangement uses TRBV6-1 and TRBJ2-1; the match to TRBD2 covers 8 bases. The junction had 7 bases not matched to a gene; V was cut back by 3 bases and J by 15 bases. Germline loops: CDR1 MNHNS, CDR2 SASEGT. The CDR3 spans 12 residues. The CDR3 sequence: CASSEEREIRFF. CDR3 sequence (DNA): TGTGCCAGCAGTGAGGAGCGGGAGATACGGTTCTTC.

The chain uses TRBV14 and TRBJ2-1; D is possibly TRBD2 (6 bases). CDR1 is SGHDN, CDR2 FVKESK, per germline. The CDR3 is 14 amino acids. V lost 2 bases and J lost 3, with 8 bases in between. CDR3 in amino acids: CASSQPGLYNEQFF. The CDR3 DNA reads as TGTGCCAGCAGCCAACCGGGACTCTACAATGAGCAGTTCTTC.

V is TRBV9 and J is TRBJ2-1; no definite D call. CDR3 length: 13 amino acids. Per the germline V gene, CDR1 is SGDLS and CDR2 is YYNGEE. V was pared by 2 bases and J by 2 bases, with 5 bases between. CDR3: CASSVRTYNEQFF. CDR3 nucleotide sequence: TGTGCCAGCAGCGTTCGGACCTACAATGAGCAGTTCTTC.

In its sample, this clone was seen a few times. This chain uses TRBV30 with TRBJ2-7, with a possible D match to TRBD1 (6 bases). The CDR3 contains 13 residues. Germline V gene lookup returns CDR1 GTSNPN and CDR2 SVGIG (reference sequence). The ends were cut back, 2 bases at V and 1 base at J, with 9 bases in the middle. The CDR3 is CAWSPTGSYEQYF. Written as DNA, the CDR3 is TGTGCCTGGAGTCCGACAGGTTCCTACGAGCAGTACTTC. The variable domain in full, completed from reference TRBV30 and TRBJ2-7, reads SQTIHQWPATLVQPVGSPLSLECTVEGTSNPNLYWYRQAAGRGLQLLFYSVGIGQISSEVPQNLSASRPQDRQFILSSKKLLLSDSGFYLCAWSPTGSYEQYFGPGTRLTVT.

This clone has just a few counts. The chain employs TRBV7-3 and TRBJ2-7; 7 bases agree with TRBD2. Germline CDR1 SGHTA, CDR2 FQGTGA. This CDR3 has 15 amino acids. The V segment lost 5 bases and the J segment 2 bases; nucleotides outside the gene matches: 9. The CDR3 DNA sequence: TGTGCCAGCAGCCTCTCCGGGACTACTCCCTACGAGCAGTACTTC. Amino acid sequence: CASSLSGTTPYEQYF.

In this sample, this clone turned up a few times. The junction differs from germline at one of its ends, possibly a read error. The chain combines TRBV25-1 with TRBJ1-1, with D perhaps TRBD1 (5 bases). Germline V lookup: CDR1 MGHDK, CDR2 SYGVNS. The CDR3 length is 9 residues. CDR3 DNA: TGTGCCAGCAGGGCCCGGGGCACCTTT. Encoded protein: CASRARGTF.

The chain employs TRBV7-2 and TRBJ2-5; D is perhaps TRBD1 (6 bases). The CDR3 runs 14 residues. Trimming stripped 5 bases from V and 1 base from J, with 11 bases between. Germline V gene data show CDR1 as SGHTA and CDR2 as FQGNSA. The CDR3 DNA reads as TGTGCCAGCAGCGTCGGGACACCCCAAGAGACCCAGTACTTC. It yields the protein CASSVGTPQETQYF.

This clone has more than one count but fewer than ten. V is TRBV14 and J is TRBJ2-5, with 7 bases matching TRBD1. Trimming at V came to 4 bases and at J to 5 bases, leaving 7 bases not matched to a gene. The CDR3 has 14 amino acids. Germline V gene data show CDR1 as SGHDN and CDR2 as FVKESK. In DNA form, the CDR3 reads TGTGCCAGCAGCCCGCGACAGGGTGGCGAGACCCAGTACTTC. Translating it yields CASSPRQGGETQYF.

J is TRBJ1-5 and V is TRBV19; D is perhaps TRBD1 (6 bases). Germline V lookup: CDR1 LNHDA, CDR2 SQIVND (reference sequence). The CDR3 length is 14 residues. V was shortened by 6 bases and J by 6 bases, with 15 bases between the two germline ends. The CDR3 region has the DNA TGTGCCAGTAGCTGGGCAGGGGTGGGTCAGCCCCAGCATTTT. Translating gives CASSWAGVGQPQHF.

This clone has a single count. The V gene is TRBV5-1, the J gene TRBJ2-7, with 8 bases aligning to TRBD1. CDR1 and CDR2 from the germline V gene are SGHRS and YFSETQ. The length of the CDR3 is 16 residues. The V and J ends lost 1 base and 3 bases, in that order; junction bases with no gene match: 9. DNA for the CDR3: TGCGCCAGCAGCTTGCCTCGGGACAGGTTTGACTACGAGCAGTACTTC. Encoded protein: CASSLPRDRFDYEQYF.